These T cell receptor beta chains were read from a single sample in a study of cytomegalovirus exposure and HLA in healthy donors. Generated by immunoSEQ multiplex PCR, the TCRdb table keeps only in-frame clones and is missing some. The sample lists 150,000 or so clones, about 76% occurring once. Sequencing input: PBMCs. All receptors derive from a male donor in good health and CMV-seronegative. CDR3s include the opening cysteine and the closing phenylalanine or tryptophan. D genes are given only for firm matches. Clone size is shown for a subset of rows, as once, few, many or a class of expanded clone.

v_call: TRBV6-1; d_call: NA; j_call: TRBJ1-5; cdr3_length: 16; clone_size: few; cdr3_nt: TGTGCCAGCAGTGAAAATCAGGGGCTTAACGGTCAGCCCCAGCATTTT; cdr3_aa: CASSENQGLNGQPQHF
v_call: TRBV7-3; d_call: TRBD1; j_call: TRBJ2-4; cdr3_length: 18; clone_size: NA; cdr3_nt: TGTGCCAGCAGCTTAACGTCCGGGACAGCCTTAGCCAAAAACATTCAGTACTTC; cdr3_aa: CASSLTSGTALAKNIQYF
v_call: TRBV11-2; d_call: TRBD2; j_call: TRBJ2-1; cdr3_length: 15; clone_size: NA; cdr3_nt: TGTGCCAGCAGCCCGCCTCCGGGAGGCTACAATGAGCAGTTCTTC; cdr3_aa: CASSPPPGGYNEQFF
v_call: TRBV5-1; d_call: TRBD1; j_call: TRBJ1-1; cdr3_length: 14; clone_size: NA; cdr3_nt: TGCGCCAGCAGCCTGGGGGACAGGGTAACTGAAGCTTTCTTT; cdr3_aa: CASSLGDRVTEAFF
v_call: TRBV3-2; d_call: NA; j_call: TRBJ1-4; cdr3_length: 9; clone_size: few; cdr3_nt: TGTGCCAGCATGGCAAAACTGTTTTTT; cdr3_aa: CASMAKLFF
v_call: TRBV11-2; d_call: TRBD1; j_call: TRBJ2-1; cdr3_length: 15; clone_size: NA; cdr3_nt: TGTGCCAGCAGTACTGGGACAGGGGGCCGGAGTGAGCAGTTCTTC; cdr3_aa: CASSTGTGGRSEQFF
v_call: TRBV12-1; d_call: NA; j_call: TRBJ2-5; cdr3_length: 13; clone_size: NA; cdr3_nt: TGTGCCAGCAGCTTCCCTCGGTTAGAGACCCAGTACTTC; cdr3_aa: CASSFPRLETQYF
v_call: TRBV5-5; d_call: NA; j_call: TRBJ2-3; cdr3_length: 15; clone_size: NA; cdr3_nt: TGTGCCAGCAGCTTTATCGCGGGCAGCACAGATACGCAGTATTTT; cdr3_aa: CASSFIAGSTDTQYF
v_call: TRBV7-2; d_call: TRBD2; j_call: TRBJ2-7; cdr3_length: 15; clone_size: NA; cdr3_nt: TGTGCCAGCAGCTTAGCTAGCGGGAGCTCCTACGAGCAGTACTTC; cdr3_aa: CASSLASGSSYEQYF
v_call: TRBV19; d_call: TRBD2; j_call: TRBJ2-2; cdr3_length: 17; clone_size: NA; cdr3_nt: TGTGCCAGTAGTATACTGGCTAGCGGGACGAACACCGGGGAGCTGTTTTTT; cdr3_aa: CASSILASGTNTGELFF
v_call: TRBV11-3; d_call: NA; j_call: TRBJ2-5; cdr3_length: 14; clone_size: NA; cdr3_nt: TGTGCCAGCAGCTTAGATGGGGCGGAAGAGACCCAGTACTTC; cdr3_aa: CASSLDGAEETQYF
v_call: TRBV5-1; d_call: NA; j_call: TRBJ1-6; cdr3_length: 15; clone_size: NA; cdr3_nt: TGCGCCAGCACCAGGGGTGATGGGGCAAATTCACCCCTCCACTTT; cdr3_aa: CASTRGDGANSPLHF
v_call: TRBV9; d_call: NA; j_call: TRBJ2-5; cdr3_length: 12; clone_size: NA; cdr3_nt: TGTGCCAGCAGCGTAGGAGGAGAGACCCAGTACTTC; cdr3_aa: CASSVGGETQYF
v_call: TRBV30; d_call: NA; j_call: TRBJ1-1; cdr3_length: 12; clone_size: NA; cdr3_nt: TGTGCCTGGACTAACCTGAACACTGAAGCTTTCTTT; cdr3_aa: CAWTNLNTEAFF
v_call: TRBV10-3; d_call: TRBD1; j_call: TRBJ2-7; cdr3_length: 13; clone_size: NA; cdr3_nt: TGTGCCATCAGGAGGGACAGGGCCTACGAGCAGTACTTC; cdr3_aa: CAIRRDRAYEQYF
v_call: TRBV7-3; d_call: NA; j_call: TRBJ1-2; cdr3_length: 14; clone_size: NA; cdr3_nt: TGTGCCAGCAGCCAAGCCCACCAGGGGTATGGCTACACCTTC; cdr3_aa: CASSQAHQGYGYTF
v_call: TRBV4-3; d_call: NA; j_call: TRBJ2-7; cdr3_length: 15; clone_size: NA; cdr3_nt: TGCGCCAGCAGCCAACATCAGGGAATTGGCTACGAGCAGTACTTC; cdr3_aa: CASSQHQGIGYEQYF
v_call: TRBV29-1; d_call: TRBD2; j_call: TRBJ2-7; cdr3_length: 13; clone_size: NA; cdr3_nt: TGCAGCGTTGCCCCTGTGACTAGCGGTGAGCAGTACTTC; cdr3_aa: CSVAPVTSGEQYF
v_call: TRBV7-9; d_call: TRBD1; j_call: TRBJ1-1; cdr3_length: 14; clone_size: NA; cdr3_nt: TGTGCCAGCAGCCCCCCCGGGACAGGGTCTGAAGCTTTCTTT; cdr3_aa: CASSPPGTGSEAFF
v_call: TRBV5-1; d_call: TRBD2; j_call: TRBJ2-3; cdr3_length: 16; clone_size: NA; cdr3_nt: TGCGCCAGCAGCTTCACTAGCGGGGGGTACACAGATACGCAGTATTTT; cdr3_aa: CASSFTSGGYTDTQYF
v_call: TRBV6-1; d_call: TRBD1; j_call: TRBJ1-4; cdr3_length: 15; clone_size: NA; cdr3_nt: TGTGCCAGCAGTGACCCAGGGGGAACTAATGAAAAACTGTTTTTT; cdr3_aa: CASSDPGGTNEKLFF
v_call: TRBV2; d_call: TRBD1; j_call: TRBJ2-6; cdr3_length: 19; clone_size: NA; cdr3_nt: TGTGCCAGCAGTGAACGGGGACAGCTCGTCAGAGCTGGGGCCAACGTCCTGACTTTC; cdr3_aa: CASSERGQLVRAGANVLTF
v_call: TRBV29-1; d_call: TRBD1; j_call: TRBJ2-7; cdr3_length: 14; clone_size: NA; cdr3_nt: TGCAGCGTCACGGGACAGGCCAACTCCTACGAGCAGTACTTC; cdr3_aa: CSVTGQANSYEQYF
v_call: TRBV5-6; d_call: NA; j_call: TRBJ2-7; cdr3_length: 15; clone_size: NA; cdr3_nt: TGTGCCAGCAGACACCGACAGGTGGGGACGTACGAGCAGTACTTC; cdr3_aa: CASRHRQVGTYEQYF
v_call: TRBV28; d_call: NA; j_call: TRBJ1-2; cdr3_length: 13; clone_size: few; cdr3_nt: TGTGCCAGCAGTTTTGGGGGGGCGCGTGGCTACACCTTC; cdr3_aa: CASSFGGARGYTF
v_call: TRBV15; d_call: NA; j_call: TRBJ1-3; cdr3_length: 15; clone_size: NA; cdr3_nt: TGTGCCACCAGCAGAGGCAGAATCTCTGGAAACACCATATATTTT; cdr3_aa: CATSRGRISGNTIYF
v_call: TRBV7-9; d_call: NA; j_call: TRBJ2-3; cdr3_length: 15; clone_size: NA; cdr3_nt: TGTGCCAGCAGCTTAGCCCTTGAGAGCACAGATACGCAGTATTTT; cdr3_aa: CASSLALESTDTQYF
v_call: TRBV5-6; d_call: NA; j_call: TRBJ2-7; cdr3_length: 16; clone_size: NA; cdr3_nt: TGTGCCAGCAGCTTGGTCTGGGACACATCCTCCTACGAGCAGTACTTC; cdr3_aa: CASSLVWDTSSYEQYF
v_call: TRBV2; d_call: NA; j_call: TRBJ1-5; cdr3_length: 16; clone_size: NA; cdr3_nt: TGTGCCAGCAGACTATCTTCACAGGAACTCAATCAGCCCCAGCATTTT; cdr3_aa: CASRLSSQELNQPQHF
v_call: TRBV11-3; d_call: TRBD1; j_call: TRBJ2-3; cdr3_length: 19; clone_size: NA; cdr3_nt: TGTGCCAGCAGCTTAGGGCTAGGACGGGACAGGGGGAGCACAGATACGCAGTATTTT; cdr3_aa: CASSLGLGRDRGSTDTQYF
v_call: TRBV18; d_call: TRBD1; j_call: TRBJ2-5; cdr3_length: 15; clone_size: NA; cdr3_nt: TGTGCCAGCTCACCGCGACAGGGGACCCAAGAGACCCAGTACTTC; cdr3_aa: CASSPRQGTQETQYF
v_call: TRBV6-5; d_call: TRBD2; j_call: TRBJ2-1; cdr3_length: 15; clone_size: few; cdr3_nt: TGTGCCAGCAGTTACGTCGGGGGGAGGGGCAATGAGCAGTTCTTC; cdr3_aa: CASSYVGGRGNEQFF
v_call: TRBV6-1; d_call: NA; j_call: TRBJ2-7; cdr3_length: 16; clone_size: NA; cdr3_nt: TGTGCCAGCAGTGCACGCCGGGACTTATATTCATACGAGCAGTACTTC; cdr3_aa: CASSARRDLYSYEQYF
v_call: TRBV19; d_call: NA; j_call: TRBJ2-6; cdr3_length: 16; clone_size: NA; cdr3_nt: TGTGCCAGTAAATCGGGGAAAGCCTCTGGGGCCAACGTCCTGACTTTC; cdr3_aa: CASKSGKASGANVLTF
v_call: TRBV9; d_call: NA; j_call: TRBJ2-7; cdr3_length: 17; clone_size: NA; cdr3_nt: TGTGCCAGCAGCGTAGCGCCCCAGGGGCGTAGCTCCTACGAGCAGTACTTC; cdr3_aa: CASSVAPQGRSSYEQYF
v_call: TRBV6-5; d_call: TRBD1; j_call: TRBJ1-1; cdr3_length: 12; clone_size: NA; cdr3_nt: TGTGCCAGCAGCCAGGGGGTTACTGAAGCTTTCTTT; cdr3_aa: CASSQGVTEAFF
v_call: TRBV6-6; d_call: NA; j_call: TRBJ1-2; cdr3_length: 13; clone_size: few; cdr3_nt: TGTGCCGGGGGGGACGGCGCTAACTATGGCTACACCTTC; cdr3_aa: CAGGDGANYGYTF
v_call: TRBV11-2; d_call: NA; j_call: TRBJ2-5; cdr3_length: 16; clone_size: NA; cdr3_nt: TGTGCCAGCAGCTACTTCCCCAGTACAGACCAAGAGACCCAGTACTTC; cdr3_aa: CASSYFPSTDQETQYF
v_call: TRBV15; d_call: NA; j_call: TRBJ2-7; cdr3_length: 18; clone_size: NA; cdr3_nt: TGTGCCACCAGCAGAGATGGGACTTCCCCCCTCAGGGAGTACGAGCAGTACTTC; cdr3_aa: CATSRDGTSPLREYEQYF
v_call: TRBV6-1; d_call: NA; j_call: TRBJ2-5; cdr3_length: 17; clone_size: NA; cdr3_nt: TGTGCCAGCAGTGAAGCAGGAGGGAGGTGGAGCGGGGAGACCCAGTACTTC; cdr3_aa: CASSEAGGRWSGETQYF
v_call: TRBV5-3; d_call: NA; j_call: TRBJ2-7; cdr3_length: 16; clone_size: NA; cdr3_nt: TGTGCCAGAAGTATCAGGGACATATACACCCCCTACGAGCAGTACTTC; cdr3_aa: CARSIRDIYTPYEQYF
v_call: TRBV7-6; d_call: NA; j_call: TRBJ2-2; cdr3_length: 16; clone_size: NA; cdr3_nt: TGTGCCAGCAGCTTAGCGGCCCCAGCGAACACCGGGGAGCTGTTTTTT; cdr3_aa: CASSLAAPANTGELFF
v_call: TRBV15; d_call: NA; j_call: TRBJ1-3; cdr3_length: 16; clone_size: NA; cdr3_nt: TGTGCCACCAGCAGAACTAAAGGAAACTCTGGAAACACCATATATTTT; cdr3_aa: CATSRTKGNSGNTIYF
v_call: TRBV6-5; d_call: TRBD1; j_call: TRBJ2-4; cdr3_length: 16; clone_size: NA; cdr3_nt: TGTGCCAGCAGTTACTCGCAGGGGGCGGCCAAAAACATTCAGTACTTC; cdr3_aa: CASSYSQGAAKNIQYF
v_call: TRBV5-1; d_call: NA; j_call: TRBJ2-1; cdr3_length: 14; clone_size: few; cdr3_nt: TGCGCCAGCAGCCCCGGGGAGGAATACAATGAGCAGTTCTTC; cdr3_aa: CASSPGEEYNEQFF
v_call: TRBV7-2; d_call: TRBD1; j_call: TRBJ1-6; cdr3_length: 16; clone_size: NA; cdr3_nt: TGTGCCAGCAGCAGGGACAGGGTTGGCTATAATTCACCCCTCCACTTT; cdr3_aa: CASSRDRVGYNSPLHF
v_call: TRBV6-5; d_call: NA; j_call: TRBJ2-3; cdr3_length: 13; clone_size: NA; cdr3_nt: TGTGCCAGCCGGCAGGTTGGCACAGATACGCAGTATTTT; cdr3_aa: CASRQVGTDTQYF
v_call: TRBV7-9; d_call: NA; j_call: TRBJ1-6; cdr3_length: 14; clone_size: NA; cdr3_nt: TGTTCCAGCAGCTTACCCACAGATAATTCACCCCTCCACTTT; cdr3_aa: CSSSLPTDNSPLHF
v_call: TRBV9; d_call: TRBD1; j_call: TRBJ2-7; cdr3_length: 14; clone_size: NA; cdr3_nt: TGTGCCAGCAGCCAGACAGGGGGCAGCTACGAGCAGTACTTC; cdr3_aa: CASSQTGGSYEQYF
v_call: TRBV5-1; d_call: TRBD1; j_call: TRBJ1-1; cdr3_length: 14; clone_size: NA; cdr3_nt: TGCGCCAGCAGCCCCCGACAGGGTAGGGGTGAAGCTTTCTTT; cdr3_aa: CASSPRQGRGEAFF
v_call: TRBV4-1; d_call: NA; j_call: TRBJ2-7; cdr3_length: 15; clone_size: NA; cdr3_nt: TGCGCCAGCAGCCAGTTCGACAGGAGCTCCTACGAGCAGTACTTC; cdr3_aa: CASSQFDRSSYEQYF
v_call: TRBV19; d_call: NA; j_call: TRBJ2-3; cdr3_length: 13; clone_size: NA; cdr3_nt: TGTGCCAGTATCGGGGGTATGGCAGATACGCAGTATTTT; cdr3_aa: CASIGGMADTQYF
v_call: TRBV4-1; d_call: TRBD2; j_call: TRBJ2-5; cdr3_length: 16; clone_size: NA; cdr3_nt: TGCGCCAGCAGCCAAGATCTAGCGGGGGGACAAGAGACCCAGTACTTC; cdr3_aa: CASSQDLAGGQETQYF
v_call: TRBV5-4; d_call: TRBD2; j_call: TRBJ2-2; cdr3_length: 15; clone_size: NA; cdr3_nt: TGTGCCAGCAGCTTGGGGACTAGCATCCCCGGGGAGCTGTTTTTT; cdr3_aa: CASSLGTSIPGELFF